This T cell receptor beta chain was identified during a study of T cell responses to AZD1222 COVID-19 vaccine. Findings and caveats of the study: All repertoire sampling was performed exclusively after the peak T cell response. Clonal diversity was possibly underestimated, and white British individuals and females predominated among donors.

In its sample, this clone was seen a few times. What it binds is unknown. Deletions cut 3 bases from V and 3 bases from J, with 6 bases between. In germline, CDR1 is KGHSH, CDR2 LQKENI. CDR3 size: 13 residues. TCRdb's table, derived via immunoSEQ multiplex PCR, lists solely in-frame clones and lacks some. The sample has approximately 140,000 clones; around nine tenths are singletons. Sequenced material: peripheral blood, taken 28 days after the second AZD1222 dose. This receptor was taken from an adult who received the AZD1222 COVID-19 vaccine. This chain links TRBV18 with TRBJ1-5; D is undetermined. The CDR3 nucleotides are TGTGCCAGCTCACCGGGTGCCAATCAGCCCCAGCATTTT. Translating gives CASSPGANQPQHF. Using reference TRBV18 and TRBJ1-5 for the parts outside the CDR3, the full variable domain is NAGVMQNPRHLVRRRGQEARLRCSPMKGHSHVYWYRQLPEEGLKFMVYLQKENIIDESGMPKERFSAEFPKEGPSILRIQQVVRGDSAAYFCASSPGANQPQHFGDGTRLSIL.